This T cell receptor (beta chain) originates from a study of CD8+CD57+ T cells in acquired aplastic anemia. Study overall: Across the sorted CD4+ and CD8+ cells, DNA amounts averaged about 3.1 ug. CD4+ cells from healthy donors averaged about 10 million reads. Broader study findings: Patients and controls shared 25 to 35 CD8+ CDR3 sequences, which appeared highly expressed in patients and within their immunodominant clones. Controls did not differ significantly from patients in CD8+ Simpson's diversity.

V lost 0 bases and J lost 4; bases outside the gene matches: 15. Germline V gene lookup returns CDR1 DFQATT and CDR2 SNEGSKA (reference sequence). The CDR3 sequence is 19 residues long. In its sample, this clonotype was seen a few times. The antigen is not known. Using genomic DNA as the template, TCR beta VDJ and CDR3 profiling was carried out. TCRdb redid the calling of the reads with MiXCR, one entry per CDR3 protein. This sample has a few hundred thousand distinct CDR3 sequences, with approximately 60% found just once. This sequence originates from a human donor in good health. J is TRBJ2-3 and V is TRBV20-1, with TRBD1 matching 11 bases. The sample was sorted CD4+, CD8+, or CD8+CD57+ T cells (not recorded which) from PBMCs. The CDR3 region is CSARDPPVSGTGGPDTQYF. The CDR3 DNA follows: TGCAGTGCTAGAGATCCCCCCGTTAGCGGGACAGGGGGTCCAGATACGCAGTATTTT.